Reported below is one TCR beta chain. Its antigen is still unknown. This record belongs to a study of long-term antiretroviral therapy in people with HIV. Findings and limits, study-wide: ART adherence, viral resistance and therapy changes were undocumented. Clonal expansions arising prior to ART prevailed in the repertoire at every time point.

Version v3.0 of the immunoSEQ assay was performed at survey level. Assay: immunoSEQ multiplex PCR; the TCRdb copy retains only in-frame clones and omits some. The sample consists of 42,000 or so clones, more than 80% of them appearing once. The CDR3 runs 13 residues. With 0 bases removed from V and 4 bases from J, the gap between germline ends came to 4 bases. The germline CDR1 and CDR2 sequences are KGHSH and LQKENI. This chain connects TRBV18 to TRBJ1-3; D ambiguous. The sequenced sample was unsorted PBMCs, obtained 3.1 years after starting antiretroviral therapy. The TCR comes from a woman aged 45 to 65 with HIV. The CDR3 protein is CASSPPSGNTIYF. The DNA for the CDR3 is TGTGCCAGCTCACCACCGAGCGGAAACACCATATATTTT. The full variable domain, completed using reference TRBV18 and TRBJ1-3, is NAGVMQNPRHLVRRRGQEARLRCSPMKGHSHVYWYRQLPEEGLKFMVYLQKENIIDESGMPKERFSAEFPKEGPSILRIQQVVRGDSAAYFCASSPPSGNTIYFGEGSWLTVV.